This entry concerns a single TCR beta chain. Its specific antigen is unknown. The input lacks base qualities; no much larger clone sits a single base away. The immunoSEQ Assay, a bias-controlled multiplex PCR, was used to amplify TCRbeta CDR3 regions from genomic DNA. In the original analysis: Within the assay, amplification of reference gene primers was used to estimate how many nucleated cells each sample contained. To quantify the absolute abundance of each unique TCRbeta CDR3 rearrangement, sequence reads were collapsed and filtered. Productive Simpson clonality was computed per sample as the square root of Simpson's diversity index over productive rearrangements. The table comes from immuneACCESS by way of TCRdb, which keeps in-frame sequences with V and J called. Part of the clones is missing from these tables; in studies checked, under half for an unresolved V gene and the rest for unknown reasons. The V and J calls and clone size are taken from that table; D and trimming were inferred from the DNA. Recorded for this sample are some 180,000 clones; approximately 83% of them occurred a single time. The leading ten clones occupy approximately 11% of the sample.

Collaborating institutions collected whole blood in K2EDTA tubes following their own protocols. Collaborator samples were shipped for TCRbeta analysis as frozen whole blood, isolated PBMCs, or DNA extracted from either sample type. These data come from a study of blood T cell repertoires in COVID-19 (dated by TCRdb to 2020 to 2021). Looking at the study overall: Samples covering the acute and convalescent phases of COVID-19 were provided by collaborators in the United States, Italy and Spain. The repertoires were made available in a free public database intended to serve as a resource for research on the immune response to SARS-CoV-2. A de-identified subject ID, COVID-19 status, age in years and sex were almost always included in the sample metadata. The prospective study material was composed of cDNA or gDNA derived from T cells, B-cell-depleted T cells, or PBMCs. Samples came from the ongoing ImmuneRACE study (first 160 participants) plus 1,254 subjects from 6 global collaborators. Subjects who had been exposed to COVID-19, were actively infected with it, or had recovered from it provided the deeply sampled blood TCRbeta repertoires that made up the dataset. HLA class I and class II types, where available, came from metadata supplied by the sample provider rather than from assay-based typing.

Overall study results and their limits: The quantity of clinical and demographic metadata differed by source and by participant and was supplied without curation.

The sequenced sample was peripheral blood. The source is a man between 65 and 85 years old with active or convalescent COVID-19.

This receptor has the CDR3 CASKLTGLNYGYTF. The DNA is as follows: TGTGCCAGTAAATTGACAGGATTGAACTATGGCTACACCTTC. This receptor chain uses TRBV19 and TRBJ1-2, with TRBD1 perhaps the D gene, on 6 matching bases. The junction carries 14 bases between V and J, which are trimmed by 7 bases and 2 bases respectively. The germline V gene (reference sequence) supplies CDR1 LNHDA and CDR2 SQIVND. The cysteine opens and the phenylalanine closes a CDR3 of 14 amino acids. Of all the DNA, just the CDR3 is kept, 42 bases in frame from base 1.